This T cell receptor beta chain appears in the sequencing data of a study of T cells and Merkel cell carcinoma outcomes (dated by TCRdb to 2018 to 2021). Regarding the complete study: In patients with Merkel cell carcinoma, researchers looked at whether the T-cell repertoire of the tumor, along with T-cell density, could predict clinical outcome. What the work shows at the level of the full study, not this receptor alone: Clinical outcomes in Merkel cell carcinoma patients were reported to be predicted by T-cell repertoire features combined with T-cell density.

The samples were taken from patients with Merkel cell carcinoma. The library relied on the immunoSEQ multiplex PCR assay. TCRdb re-hosts the immuneACCESS table, in-frame sequences only. Its copies lack some clones; in the studies checked, an unresolved V gene accounts for under half of them, and the cause for the rest is not known. This sample holds 15,000 or so clones; 75% to 90% were observed only once. 6.5% to 8.5% of the sample is in the top ten clones. A note on this clone: Its antigen is not yet known. Base quality data are lacking; no much larger clone is found one base away.

V ends up 2 bases short and J 3 bases short, with an unmatched junction base count of 9. In the germline V gene, CDR1 corresponds to SGHDT and CDR2 to YYEEEE. From its cysteine to its phenylalanine, the CDR3 spans 16 amino acids. Only CDR3 DNA remains: 48 bases, in frame from the first base. The chain uses TRBV5-6 and TRBJ1-1; TRBD1 fits 8 bases in the junction. This receptor was identified in a human donor with Merkel cell carcinoma. Material for sequencing was tumor tissue from Merkel cell carcinoma. The CDR3 has the sequence CASSFIQGALYTEAFF. The DNA reads as follows: TGTGCCAGCAGCTTCATCCAGGGGGCTCTGTACACTGAAGCTTTCTTT.